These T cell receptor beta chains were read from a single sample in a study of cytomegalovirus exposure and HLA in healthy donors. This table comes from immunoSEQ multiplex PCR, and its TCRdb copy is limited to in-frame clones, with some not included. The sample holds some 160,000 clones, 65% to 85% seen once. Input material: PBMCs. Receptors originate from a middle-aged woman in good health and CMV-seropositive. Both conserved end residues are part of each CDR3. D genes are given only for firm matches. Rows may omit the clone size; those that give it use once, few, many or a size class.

DNA: TGTGCCAGCAGCAAAGCGCCACAGCCCGACTCCTACGAGCAGTACTTC
CDR3: CASSKAPQPDSYEQYF
size: once
length: 16
J: TRBJ2-7
V: TRBV21-1
D: NA

DNA: TGTGCCTGGAGTGTACAGGGTTCTAGTGAAGCTTTCTTT
CDR3: CAWSVQGSSEAFF
size: NA
length: 13
J: TRBJ1-1
V: TRBV30
D: NA

DNA: TGTGCCAGCAACCCGTCGGTGCTAGCGGGGGGAATGAACACCGGGGAGCTGTTTTTT
CDR3: CASNPSVLAGGMNTGELFF
size: NA
length: 19
J: TRBJ2-2
V: TRBV2
D: TRBD2

DNA: TGTGCCAGTACCGATGGACAGGCCAGCCACGAGCAGTACTTC
CDR3: CASTDGQASHEQYF
size: NA
length: 14
J: TRBJ2-7
V: TRBV19
D: TRBD1

DNA: TGTGCCAGCGGCCCTTTCCCGGGACTCCAAGAGACCCAGTACTTC
CDR3: CASGPFPGLQETQYF
size: NA
length: 15
J: TRBJ2-5
V: TRBV2
D: NA

DNA: TGTGCCAGCAGCCCTCCGGGGACTATAGATACACAGTATTTT
CDR3: CASSPPGTIDTQYF
size: NA
length: 14
J: TRBJ2-3
V: TRBV7-9
D: TRBD2

DNA: TGTGCCAGCAGCTTAGCGCAAGGGGGCGGCTATGGCTACACCTTC
CDR3: CASSLAQGGGYGYTF
size: NA
length: 15
J: TRBJ1-2
V: TRBV7-2
D: TRBD1

DNA: TGTGCCAGTAGAGACAGGGACTCCTACGAGCAGTACTTC
CDR3: CASRDRDSYEQYF
size: NA
length: 13
J: TRBJ2-7
V: TRBV19
D: TRBD1

DNA: TGTGCCAGCAGCCTTTCGGGCGGCGCAGGGTCTTATGGCTACACCTTC
CDR3: CASSLSGGAGSYGYTF
size: NA
length: 16
J: TRBJ1-2
V: TRBV4-2
D: NA

DNA: TGTGCCAGCAGCGCCGGGACAGGGAGGGGAAACACCATATATTTT
CDR3: CASSAGTGRGNTIYF
size: NA
length: 15
J: TRBJ1-3
V: TRBV5-4
D: TRBD1

DNA: TGTGCCAGCAGCTCTAGCGCAAAAGAGACCCAGTACTTC
CDR3: CASSSSAKETQYF
size: NA
length: 13
J: TRBJ2-5
V: TRBV7-6
D: NA

DNA: TGTGCCAGCAGTGAAGCGACACTAGCGGTATACGAGCAGTACTTC
CDR3: CASSEATLAVYEQYF
size: NA
length: 15
J: TRBJ2-7
V: TRBV6-1
D: TRBD2

DNA: TGTGCCAGCAGCCAAGGGGGTACAGCGGGAGGTACCTACGAGCAGTACTTC
CDR3: CASSQGGTAGGTYEQYF
size: NA
length: 17
J: TRBJ2-7
V: TRBV4-2
D: TRBD2

DNA: TGTGCCAGCAGTTACGAGGAAAGCGGAGCCTACGAGCAGTACTTC
CDR3: CASSYEESGAYEQYF
size: NA
length: 15
J: TRBJ2-7
V: TRBV6-6
D: NA

DNA: TGTGCCAGTACCTTACAGGGGGTCGATGGCTACACCTTC
CDR3: CASTLQGVDGYTF
size: NA
length: 13
J: TRBJ1-2
V: TRBV19
D: TRBD1

DNA: TGTGCCAGCAGTTTGGAACAGGGGGCCGGGGAAACAGATACGCAGTATTTT
CDR3: CASSLEQGAGETDTQYF
size: medium-sized
length: 17
J: TRBJ2-3
V: TRBV28
D: TRBD1

DNA: TGCGCCAGCAGCTTGGCCCCGCAGGGTGGTAATGAAAAACTGTTTTTT
CDR3: CASSLAPQGGNEKLFF
size: NA
length: 16
J: TRBJ1-4
V: TRBV5-1
D: NA

DNA: TGTGCCAGCAGCCAAGGGACACTCCAGCCCCAGCATTTT
CDR3: CASSQGTLQPQHF
size: NA
length: 13
J: TRBJ1-5
V: TRBV27
D: NA

DNA: TGTGCCAGCACAGAAGGGGGCTTGTATAATTCACCCCTCCACTTT
CDR3: CASTEGGLYNSPLHF
size: NA
length: 15
J: TRBJ1-6
V: TRBV2
D: TRBD1

DNA: TGTGCCAGCAGCCAAGATGGGGCGGGAGGGCCGATAGATACGCAGTATTTT
CDR3: CASSQDGAGGPIDTQYF
size: NA
length: 17
J: TRBJ2-3
V: TRBV4-2
D: TRBD2

DNA: TGCAGCGTTGAAGGGATGAGCGGGAGCAAAGATACGCAGTATTTT
CDR3: CSVEGMSGSKDTQYF
size: many
length: 15
J: TRBJ2-3
V: TRBV29-1
D: TRBD2

DNA: TGTGCCAGCAGCACCCCAGGGGCAGGCGCAAAACTGTTTTTT
CDR3: CASSTPGAGAKLFF
size: few
length: 14
J: TRBJ1-4
V: TRBV7-8
D: NA

DNA: TGTGCCTGGAGTAGAGATCGGACTGGGTCTCCGTACAATGAGCAGTTCTTC
CDR3: CAWSRDRTGSPYNEQFF
size: NA
length: 17
J: TRBJ2-1
V: TRBV30
D: NA

DNA: TGTGCCATCAGACCAGGGAGGGGGTACCAAGAGACCCAGTACTTC
CDR3: CAIRPGRGYQETQYF
size: NA
length: 15
J: TRBJ2-5
V: TRBV10-3
D: NA

DNA: TGTGCCAGCAGTTACTCGGGACAGACGGGGGGAAACACCATATATTTT
CDR3: CASSYSGQTGGNTIYF
size: NA
length: 16
J: TRBJ1-3
V: TRBV6-6
D: TRBD1

DNA: TGTGCTAGCAGCTCAGAGCATTTT
CDR3: CASSSEHF
size: NA
length: 8
J: TRBJ1-5
V: TRBV7-7
D: NA

DNA: TGTGCCAGCAACGATGGACAGTTATATAATTCACCCCTCCACTTT
CDR3: CASNDGQLYNSPLHF
size: NA
length: 15
J: TRBJ1-6
V: TRBV13
D: NA

DNA: TGCAGCGGCGGACAGGGGATCGCTGAAGCTTTCTTT
CDR3: CSGGQGIAEAFF
size: NA
length: 12
J: TRBJ1-1
V: TRBV29-1
D: TRBD1

DNA: TGCAGCGTTGAGGGAGGTCAGGGCCCTGAAGCTTTCTTT
CDR3: CSVEGGQGPEAFF
size: few
length: 13
J: TRBJ1-1
V: TRBV29-1
D: NA

DNA: TGTGCCAGCAGCCGAAAGCGAGCCCTAGGAGGAGGCAATCAGCCCCAGCATTTT
CDR3: CASSRKRALGGGNQPQHF
size: NA
length: 18
J: TRBJ1-5
V: TRBV5-8
D: NA

DNA: TGTGCCAGCAGTTTAAGTCTGGGGGCTGTCACCGGGGAGCTGTTTTTT
CDR3: CASSLSLGAVTGELFF
size: NA
length: 16
J: TRBJ2-2
V: TRBV28
D: NA

DNA: TGTGCCAGCAGTGAATCAGGTAATGAGCAGTTCTTC
CDR3: CASSESGNEQFF
size: NA
length: 12
J: TRBJ2-1
V: TRBV2
D: NA

DNA: TGTGCCAGCAGTGGGGAGCCGACTCACCCAGATACGCAGTATTTT
CDR3: CASSGEPTHPDTQYF
size: NA
length: 15
J: TRBJ2-3
V: TRBV9
D: NA

DNA: TGTGCCAGCAAGGAGGAGTGGGAAGAGACCCAGTACTTC
CDR3: CASKEEWEETQYF
size: few
length: 13
J: TRBJ2-5
V: TRBV5-4
D: NA

DNA: TGTGCCAGTAGTGCCTTAGAGGGTGAGCAGTTCTTC
CDR3: CASSALEGEQFF
size: NA
length: 12
J: TRBJ2-1
V: TRBV19
D: NA

DNA: TGTGCCTGGAGCGGACAGGGAAACGAGCAGTACTTC
CDR3: CAWSGQGNEQYF
size: few
length: 12
J: TRBJ2-7
V: TRBV30
D: TRBD1

DNA: TGTGCCAGCAGTCCTGACCCGGGACTCGGTTCCTACGAGCAGTACTTC
CDR3: CASSPDPGLGSYEQYF
size: once
length: 16
J: TRBJ2-7
V: TRBV5-6
D: NA

DNA: TGTGCCAGCAGCCAACGAATTGGTCCTCCCGAGAGGGAGACCCAGTACTTC
CDR3: CASSQRIGPPERETQYF
size: NA
length: 17
J: TRBJ2-5
V: TRBV14
D: NA

DNA: TGCGCCAGCAGCCCACAACAGGGGCGAGATACGCAGTATTTT
CDR3: CASSPQQGRDTQYF
size: NA
length: 14
J: TRBJ2-3
V: TRBV4-3
D: TRBD1

DNA: TGTGCCAGCCGACAGGGACCCTCCTCTGGAAACACCATATATTTT
CDR3: CASRQGPSSGNTIYF
size: NA
length: 15
J: TRBJ1-3
V: TRBV6-5
D: TRBD1